These 17 T cell receptor beta chains were all obtained from the same sample, sequenced in a study of blood T cell repertoires in COVID-19 (dated by TCRdb to about 2020). Library construction relied on the immunoSEQ multiplex PCR assay. The clones in this table, taken by TCRdb from immuneACCESS, are in-frame only. Not every clone is retained; where verified, under half of the shortfall comes from an unresolved V gene, and the cause of the rest is unknown. For this sample there are hundreds of thousands of clones; about 91% appear just once. Roughly 6.8% of the sample comes from the top ten. Source material: peripheral blood. These receptors originate from a woman in her twenties or thirties with COVID-19, enrolled during active disease.

The chain uses TRBV2 and TRBJ1-1; maybe TRBD1 (6 bases). The CDR3 has 12 residues. Trimming removed 3 bases at V and 9 bases at J, with 11 bases between. Germline V gene data show CDR1 as SNHLY and CDR2 as FYNNEI. CDR3 loop: CASSEQGSKAFF. The CDR3 DNA sequence: TGTGCCAGCAGTGAGCAGGGGAGCAAAGCTTTCTTT.

The sample holds one count of this clone. V and J are TRBV30 and TRBJ1-5; 11 bases are shared with TRBD1. After removal of 2 bases from V and 1 base from J, the junction contained 13 bases not matched to a gene. The length of the CDR3 is 19 residues. CDR1 is GTSNPN and CDR2 is SVGIG in the germline V gene (reference sequence). The CDR3 region is CAWSSRLGTGGGSNQPQHF. The DNA for the CDR3 is TGTGCCTGGAGTAGTCGCTTAGGGACAGGGGGTGGGAGCAATCAGCCCCAGCATTTT.

V gene TRBV28 combines with J gene TRBJ2-5; no clear D. Per the germline V gene, CDR1 is MDHEN and CDR2 is SYDVKM. This CDR3 has 13 amino acids. V gave up 6 bases and J gave up 0 bases, with 8 bases separating them. The CDR3 protein is CASRRSHQETQYF. The CDR3 DNA sequence: TGTGCCAGCAGACGTAGCCACCAAGAGACCCAGTACTTC.

V usage is TRBV5-4 and J usage is TRBJ1-1; 11 nucleotides agree with TRBD1. Per the germline V gene, CDR1 is SGHNT and CDR2 is YYREEE (reference sequence). V lost 4 bases and J lost 0; bases outside the gene matches: 5. There are 16 residues in the CDR3. CDR3 sequence reads: CASSPGQGGMNTEAFF. CDR3 nucleotide sequence: TGTGCCAGCAGCCCGGGACAGGGGGGAATGAACACTGAAGCTTTCTTT.

The chain employs TRBV20-1 and TRBJ2-1; 8 nucleotides agree with TRBD1. The germline CDR1 and CDR2 sequences are DFQATT and SNEGSKA (reference sequence). There are 12 residues in the CDR3. The junction had 4 bases not matched to a gene; V was cut back by 3 bases and J by 9 bases. Here the CDR3 reads CSASQGASEQFF. The CDR3 region has the DNA TGCAGTGCTAGTCAGGGGGCGAGTGAGCAGTTCTTC.

The J gene is TRBJ2-7, the V gene TRBV6-5; possibly TRBD2 for D (5 bases). Germline V gives CDR1 MNHEY, CDR2 SVGAGI. The length of the CDR3 is 13 residues. Trimming took 5 bases from V and 3 from J, leaving 11 bases between them. As DNA, the CDR3 is TGTGCCAGCAGTCCGTATGAGGGCTACGAGCAGTACGTC. Translating gives CASSPYEGYEQYV.

The J gene is TRBJ2-3, the V gene TRBV4-3; perhaps TRBD2 as D (6 bases). The CDR3 spans 15 residues. The germline V gene encodes CDR1 LGHNA and CDR2 YSLEER. V lost 0 bases, J lost 8 bases, and 15 bases lay in between. The CDR3 reads CASSQDTRRVGTQYF. The CDR3 bases are TGCGCCAGCAGCCAAGACACTAGGAGGGTGGGTACGCAGTATTTT.

The chain links TRBV15 to TRBJ1-1; D is perhaps TRBD1 (6 bases). From germline, CDR1 is LNHNV and CDR2 YYDKDF (reference sequence). This CDR3 spans 15 amino acids. Trimming took off 0 bases at V and 12 bases at J, with 20 bases between the two ends. CDR3 DNA: TGTGCCACCAGCAGAGATGAGCGGGGGCCTGGGAGAACTTTCTTT. Translating gives CATSRDERGPGRTFF.

The chain couples TRBV11-2 to TRBJ2-7, with D possibly TRBD2 on 6 matching bases. The CDR3 is 17 residues long. V lost 8 bases and J lost 4, with 27 bases in between. The V gene's germline CDR1 is SGHAT and CDR2 FQNNGV. The DNA of the CDR3 is TGTGCCAGCCTACTTCATGGGCAGCGGGCGTCCCCGTACGAGCAGTACGTC. Translated: CASLLHGQRASPYEQYV.

The rearrangement uses TRBV2 and TRBJ2-7, with D possibly TRBD2 on 6 matching bases. Germline CDR1 reads SNHLY; CDR2 reads FYNNEI. This CDR3 has 13 residues. The CDR3 spells CASSPRDSYKQYV. CDR3 DNA sequence: TGTGCCAGCAGTCCGCGGGACTCCTACAAGCAGTACGTC.

The chain is built from TRBV6-2 or TRBV6-3 and TRBJ1-5, with TRBD1 matching over 9 bases. CDR3 length: 18 amino acids. Germline trimming cut 0 bases from V and 0 bases from J; bases unmatched to any gene: 6. Germline CDR1 is MNHEY and CDR2 is SVGEGT. CDR3 bases: TGTGCCAGCAGTTACTCCCCGGGACAGGGCCTTAGCAATCAGCCCCAGCATTTT. As protein: CASSYSPGQGLSNQPQHF.

The chain carries TRBV5-4 and TRBJ1-2; D is perhaps TRBD1 (6 bases). V lost 1 base, J lost 3 bases, and 16 bases lay in between. CDR3 size: 16 residues. In germline, CDR1 is SGHNT, CDR2 YYREEE (reference sequence). The CDR3 DNA sequence: TGTGCCAGCAGCTTGCCTGTGACAGGACCCGACTATGGCTACACCTTC. Its translation: CASSLPVTGPDYGYTF.

The rearrangement uses TRBV24-1 and TRBJ2-1; 7 bases match TRBD2. The J segment lost 0 bases and the V segment lost 0 bases, leaving 1 base of the junction unmatched. The CDR3 is made up of 16 amino acids. Germline V lookup: CDR1 KGHDR, CDR2 SFDVKD. For the CDR3, the DNA is TGTGCCACCAGTGATTTGGGCGGGAGCTCCTACAATGAGCAGTTCTTC. As protein: CATSDLGGSSYNEQFF.

The chain recombines TRBV19 with TRBJ1-2; D unresolved. From germline, CDR1 is LNHDA and CDR2 SQIVND (reference sequence). Trimming pared 5 bases from V and 1 base from J, leaving 11 bases between. CDR3 length: 14 residues. Here the CDR3 DNA reads TGTGCCAGTAGTCTGGACGGGAATAACTATGGCTACACCTTC. It encodes CASSLDGNNYGYTF.

This CDR3 is CATSNHDWDSSTDTQYF. As DNA, the CDR3 is TGTGCCACCAGTAACCATGACTGGGACAGCAGCACAGATACGCAGTATTTT. The chain uses TRBV24-1 and TRBJ2-3, with 7 bases that match TRBD1. V lost 6 bases, J lost 0 bases, and 11 bases stayed unmatched. Germline CDR1 is KGHDR and CDR2 is SFDVKD. The CDR3 contains 17 residues.

The gene calls are TRBV18 and TRBJ1-1; 10 bases align to TRBD1. The J segment lost 5 bases and the V segment lost 9 bases, leaving 18 bases of the junction unmatched. Germline CDR1 reads KGHSH; CDR2 reads LQKENI. The length of the CDR3 is 17 residues. The CDR3 DNA follows: TGTGCCAGTGCCCAGACCGGGACAGGGGTGTTTCGGACTGAAGCTTTCTTT. Translated: CASAQTGTGVFRTEAFF.

The chain is built from TRBV5-8 and TRBJ1-6; D may be TRBD1 (5 bases). CDR3 length: 15 residues. In germline, CDR1 is SGHTS, CDR2 YDEGEE. The V and J ends lost 5 bases and 7 bases respectively, with 16 bases between them. The CDR3 DNA follows: TGTGCCAGCAGTAAAAACCAGGGCCCCAATTCACCCCTCCACTTT. Translating it yields CASSKNQGPNSPLHF.